These 15 T cell receptor beta chains originate from one sample sequenced in a study of Graves' ophthalmopathy and Graves' hyperthyroidism. The sequenced template was RNA, covering the TCR beta CDR3 region. RT-PCR was first run with HTBI primers, then multiplex PCR in a second round. One entry per CDR3 protein, called by TCRdb with MiXCR from the multiplex PCR reads. The sample has about 39,000 distinct CDR3 sequences; around half are singletons. Sequenced: peripheral blood. The receptor set was obtained from an adult woman with stable Graves' hyperthyroidism.

Regarding this clonotype: A clone one base away is much larger, so this may be a read error. Since the CDR3 does not end with the conserved phenylalanine or tryptophan, this likely comes from a read error. CDR3 amino acids: CAHSQGGRGYEQYL. The CDR3 bases are TGTGCCCATTCCCAGGGCGGGAGAGGCTACGAGCAGTACCTC. The chain has TRBV10-3 and TRBJ2-7, with 7 bases lining up with TRBD2. Germline CDR1 and CDR2: ENHRY and SYGVKD. Trimming cost V 11 bases and J 3 bases; bases outside gene matches: 13. CDR3 length equals 14 residues.

Ten or more counts support this clonotype. The gene calls are TRBV7-9 and TRBJ2-6; 8 nucleotides agree with TRBD1. Trimming at V came to 3 bases and at J to 0 bases, leaving 4 bases not matched to a gene. Germline-derived CDR1 and CDR2 are SEHNR and FQNEAQ (reference sequence). There are 17 residues in the CDR3. DNA of the CDR3: TGTGCCAGCAGCTTCGGACAGGGCCTCTCTGGGGCCAACGTCCTGACTTTC. Protein sequence: CASSFGQGLSGANVLTF.

The chain uses TRBV20-1 and TRBJ2-5; D is perhaps TRBD1 (6 bases). Germline V CDR1 and CDR2: DFQATT, SNEGSKA (reference sequence). V was pared by 5 bases and J by 1 base, with 11 bases between. The CDR3 totals 13 residues. The CDR3 region is CSAGPGAQETQYF. CDR3 nucleotides: TGCAGTGCTGGACCAGGGGCCCAAGAGACCCAGTACTTC.

CDR3 in DNA: TGTGCCAGCAGTTACGGGGGGCCAGAGGAGACCCAGCATTTT. Its translation: CASSYGGPEETQHF. The chain joins TRBV6-5 to TRBJ1-5, with D perhaps TRBD1 (6 bases). The germline V gene has CDR1 MNHEY and CDR2 SVGAGI. Deletions cut 2 bases from V and 11 bases from J, with 16 bases between. The CDR3 spans 14 residues.

This clonotype was observed at least ten times. The rearrangement uses TRBV20-1 and TRBJ1-4; D is ambiguous. Germline CDR1 and CDR2: DFQATT and SNEGSKA (reference sequence). The length of the CDR3 is 19 residues. Trimming took 3 bases from V and 0 from J, leaving 23 bases between them. CDR3 sequence: CSARGVGPPKSPTNEKLFF. The CDR3 nucleotides read TGCAGTGCTAGGGGAGTCGGGCCTCCAAAATCCCCAACTAATGAAAAACTGTTTTTT.

This clonotype was seen just once. The genes are TRBV20-1 and TRBJ2-5; TRBD2 aligns across 12 bases. V shed 4 bases, J shed 4 bases, and the junction held 4 bases outside the gene matches. CDR1 is DFQATT, CDR2 SNEGSKA, per germline (reference sequence). The CDR3 runs 14 residues. Written as DNA, the CDR3 is TGCAGTGCTACTAGCGGGGGGGCCGTAGAGACCCAGTACTTC. This codes for CSATSGGAVETQYF.

Notes on this clonotype: Relative to the germline gene, one junction end is altered; a read error may explain this. This rearrangement joins TRBV20-1 to TRBJ2-7; possibly TRBD2 for D (6 bases). The CDR3 is 14 residues long. Germline values: CDR1 DFQATT, CDR2 SNEGSKA (reference sequence). CDR3: CSALRDSPPYGQYF. CDR3 sequence (DNA): TGCAGTGCCCTCCGGGACTCTCCCCCCTACGGGCAGTACTTC.

V gene TRBV29-1 combines with J gene TRBJ2-5; 9 bases are shared with TRBD1. Germline V gene sequence: CDR1 SQVTM, CDR2 ANQGSEA. With V trimmed by 6 bases and J by 5 bases, 10 bases remained unmatched. This CDR3 contains 14 residues. CDR3 DNA: TGCAGCGTCCCCGGGACAGGGAATGGGGAGACCCAGTACTTC. Its translation: CSVPGTGNGETQYF.

The J gene is TRBJ1-2, the V gene TRBV7-9; D may be TRBD1 (5 bases). The V gene's germline CDR1 is SEHNR and CDR2 FQNEAQ (reference sequence). V was trimmed by 5 bases and J by 6 bases, leaving 25 bases between them. This CDR3 contains 17 residues. The chain's CDR3 is CASSPYPVPSGANGYTF. CDR3 nucleotides: TGTGCCAGCAGCCCGTACCCCGTACCTTCTGGGGCCAATGGCTACACCTTC.

In this sample, this clonotype is medium-sized. The gene calls are TRBV24-1 and TRBJ1-1; unclear D gene. Looked up from germline, CDR1 is KGHDR and CDR2 is SFDVKD. The CDR3 extends over 14 amino acids. Trimming pared 4 bases from V and 5 bases from J, leaving 13 bases between. The CDR3 region is CATSDPLLGTEAFF. In DNA form, the CDR3 reads TGTGCCACCAGTGACCCCTTACTAGGGACTGAAGCTTTCTTT.

This clonotype came up many times. The rearrangement links TRBV27 to TRBJ2-7; D unclear. In germline, CDR1 is MNHEY, CDR2 SMNVEV (reference sequence). The CDR3 length is 15 residues. V was cut by 1 base and J by 0 bases, with 10 bases left in between. The CDR3 protein is CASSLFGPSSYEQYF. DNA for the CDR3: TGTGCCAGCAGTTTATTTGGTCCTAGCTCCTACGAGCAGTACTTC.

This chain uses TRBV20-1 with TRBJ2-5; D call uncertain. The CDR3 extends over 9 amino acids. Trimming shortened V by 5 bases and J by 7 bases, and 5 bases separated the two germline ends. CDR1 is DFQATT and CDR2 is SNEGSKA in the germline V gene (reference sequence). The DNA of the CDR3 is TGCAGTGCTTCCGGGACCCAGTACTTC. Residues: CSASGTQYF.

This clonotype was detected a few times. The chain joins TRBV5-1 to TRBJ2-7; 11 bases agree with TRBD1. J lost 3 bases, V lost 2 bases, and 4 bases had no gene match. Per the germline V gene, CDR1 is SGHRS and CDR2 is YFSETQ. The CDR3 has 15 amino acids. For the CDR3, the DNA is TGCGCCAGCAGCTTAACCGGGACAGGGGGCTACGAGCAGTACTTC. As protein: CASSLTGTGGYEQYF. Variable domain in full (rest from reference TRBV5-1 and TRBJ2-7): KAGVTQTPRYLIKTRGQQVTLSCSPISGHRSVSWYQQTPGQGLQFLFEYFSETQRNKGNFPGRFSGRQFSNSRSEMNVSTLELGDSALYLCASSLTGTGGYEQYFGPGTRLTVT.

For this clonotype: The junction and the germline gene differ at one end; a read error may be behind it. For the CDR3, the DNA is TGTGCCATCAGTGGACTCGAGGGGAACTATGGCTACATCTTC. This translates into CAISGLEGNYGYIF. J is TRBJ1-2 and V is TRBV10-3; D may be TRBD1 (5 bases). This CDR3 is built from 14 residues. Germline V gene lookup returns CDR1 ENHRY and CDR2 SYGVKD.

By sample share, this clonotype is medium-sized. V is TRBV15 and J is TRBJ2-5, with 8 bases identical to TRBD2. After removal of 6 bases from V and 5 bases from J, the junction contained 8 bases not matched to a gene. The CDR3 sequence is 14 residues long. Germline V gene lookup returns CDR1 LNHNV and CDR2 YYDKDF (reference sequence). CDR3 nucleotides: TGTGCCACCAGGGAAGCGGGAGAGGTTGAGACCCAGTACTTC. Translating it yields CATREAGEVETQYF.